The clone carrying this TCR beta chain has more than one count but fewer than ten. Its antigen is not identified. This sample was taken from a study of T-cell memory formation after mild COVID-19. Per the germline V gene, CDR1 is SEHNR and CDR2 is FQNEAQ (reference sequence). This CDR3 has 14 residues. V lost 5 bases and J lost 9, with 19 bases in between. Study findings and constraints: CD4+ bias marked clones expanding day 15 to 37, unlike balanced contracting clones. SARS-CoV-2 specificity of second-wave clones peaking day 37 was unconfirmed.

TCRdb analysed the 5' RACE reads with MiXCR anew, one entry per CDR3 protein. Here the sample spans around 190,000 distinct CDR3 sequences, less than 20% being singletons. The TCR comes from a man aged 18 to 29 who had mild COVID-19 (a few samples of this study predate the infection). Cell type and time point are not known. Material: PBMCs or a T cell subset sorted from them (not recorded which). V gene TRBV7-9 combines with J gene TRBJ1-1; D not certain. The CDR3 nucleotides read TGTGCCAGCAGCCCGTTGTTCGCTGCTTTGAAAGCTTTCTTT. This sequence encodes CASSPLFAALKAFF.